What follows describes a single T cell receptor (beta chain). The data were obtained in a study of early T cells in non-severe SARS-CoV-2 infection. This CDR3 is built from 12 residues. Trimming pared 9 bases from V and 4 bases from J, leaving 11 bases between. Germline CDR1 is MDHEN and CDR2 is SYDVKM. Using its own MiXCR run on the 5' RACE reads, TCRdb lists one record per CDR3 protein. Of some 78,000 distinct CDR3 sequences in the sample, about 13% were seen once. This TCR was recovered from an adult who was a healthcare worker with PCR-confirmed SARS-CoV-2 infection or an uninfected control (not recorded which). The J gene is TRBJ2-3, the V gene TRBV28; the D gene is possibly TRBD1 (5 bases). The sample comprised whole blood. The CDR3 bases are TGTGCCAGTAGATCAGGGTCAGATACGCAGTATTTT. It encodes CASRSGSDTQYF.